This T cell receptor beta chain stems from a study of cytomegalovirus exposure and HLA in healthy donors. Study-wide results and limits: Fewer N-insertions than the approximately 680-donor mean were reportedly shown by an Asian-associated ancestry cluster in a later analysis.

The PCR ran on 60 Vbeta and 13 Jbeta primers. The method was immunoSEQ multiplex PCR; TCRdb's version includes in-frame clones alone and lacks a portion of them. Of 110,000 or so clones listed, about four fifths are singletons. A remark on this clone: Its antigen is not identified.

V was shortened by 5 bases and J by 6 bases, with 10 bases between the two germline ends. Germline assignment: CDR1 SQVTM and CDR2 ANQGSEA. The CDR3 sequence is 11 residues long. The V and J genes are TRBV29-1 and TRBJ1-1, with D possibly being TRBD1 (6 bases). What was sequenced was PBMCs. The sequence was obtained from a woman under 30 in good health and CMV-seronegative. Written as DNA, the CDR3 is TGCAGCGTTTCAGGGGTTCCTGAAGCTTTCTTT. Translation gives CSVSGVPEAFF.